This record covers a single T cell receptor beta chain. Its antigen is undetermined. This was a deep-level run. Profiling relied on immunoSEQ multiplex PCR, and the TCRdb table lists in-frame clones only, not all of them. Found here are more than 2,000,000 clones, 80% to 95% of them singletons; the top ten hold around 0.4%. The data belong to a study of shared clonotypes between healthy human individuals. Study results and limitations: Against clonotypes common to all four donors, non-shared ones had lower generation probabilities.

Trimming shortened V by 5 bases and J by 6 bases, and 14 bases separated the two germline ends. Germline V gives CDR1 SGHVS, CDR2 FNYEAQ. The CDR3 consists of 13 residues. Source material: naive CD4+ T cells from PBMCs. Documented subset: CD45RA+ positively selected. This clonotype originated in a man in his late teens or twenties in good health. Some clones in this sample may be carry-over from other donors' samples. The J gene is TRBJ2-7, the V gene TRBV7-6; D possibly corresponds to TRBD2 (6 bases). CDR3 amino acids: CASSPRLDGEQYF. DNA of the CDR3: TGTGCCAGCAGCCCCAGACTAGACGGCGAGCAGTACTTC.